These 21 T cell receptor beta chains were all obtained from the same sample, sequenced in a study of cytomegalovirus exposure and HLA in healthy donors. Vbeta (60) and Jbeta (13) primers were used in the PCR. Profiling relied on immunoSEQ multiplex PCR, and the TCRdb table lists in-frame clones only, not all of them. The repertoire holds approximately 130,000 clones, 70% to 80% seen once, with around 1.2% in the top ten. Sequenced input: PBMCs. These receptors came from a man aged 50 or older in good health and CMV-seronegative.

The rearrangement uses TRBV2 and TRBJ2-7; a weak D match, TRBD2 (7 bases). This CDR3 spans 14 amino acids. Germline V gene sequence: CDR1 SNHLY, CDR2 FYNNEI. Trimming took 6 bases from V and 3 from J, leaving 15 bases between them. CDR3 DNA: TGTGCCAGCAGCCTCGACAGGACTAGCTACGAGCAGTACTTC. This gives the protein CASSLDRTSYEQYF.

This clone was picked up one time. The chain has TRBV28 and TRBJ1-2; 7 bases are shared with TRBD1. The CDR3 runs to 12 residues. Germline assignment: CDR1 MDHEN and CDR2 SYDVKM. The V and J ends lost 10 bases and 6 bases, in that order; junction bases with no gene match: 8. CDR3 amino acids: CATTGDSDGYTF. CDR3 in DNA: TGTGCCACCACAGGGGATTCCGATGGCTACACCTTC.

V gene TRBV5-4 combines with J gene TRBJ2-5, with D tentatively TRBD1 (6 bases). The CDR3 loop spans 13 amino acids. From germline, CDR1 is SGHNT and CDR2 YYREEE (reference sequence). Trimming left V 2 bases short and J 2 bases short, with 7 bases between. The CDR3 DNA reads TGTGCCAGCAGCTTCGGGACACAAGAGACCCAGTACTTC. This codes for CASSFGTQETQYF.

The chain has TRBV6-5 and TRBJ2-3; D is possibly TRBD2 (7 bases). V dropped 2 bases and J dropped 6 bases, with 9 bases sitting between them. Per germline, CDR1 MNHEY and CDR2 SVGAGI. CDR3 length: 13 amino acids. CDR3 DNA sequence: TGTGCCAGCAGTTACGGGAGGGGGGATACGCAGTATTTT. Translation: CASSYGRGDTQYF.

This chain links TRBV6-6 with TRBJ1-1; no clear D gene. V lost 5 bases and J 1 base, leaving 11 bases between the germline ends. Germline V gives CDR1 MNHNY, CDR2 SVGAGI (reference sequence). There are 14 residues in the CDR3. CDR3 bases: TGTGCCAGCAGTATCCTCAGTGAGAACACTGAAGCTTTCTTT. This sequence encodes CASSILSENTEAFF.

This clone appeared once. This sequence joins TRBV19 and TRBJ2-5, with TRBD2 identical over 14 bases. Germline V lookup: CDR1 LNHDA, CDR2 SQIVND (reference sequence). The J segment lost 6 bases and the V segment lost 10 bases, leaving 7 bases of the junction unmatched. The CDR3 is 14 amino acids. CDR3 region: CATRGTSGSKTQYF. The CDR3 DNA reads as TGTGCCACCCGGGGGACTAGCGGGAGTAAGACCCAGTACTTC.

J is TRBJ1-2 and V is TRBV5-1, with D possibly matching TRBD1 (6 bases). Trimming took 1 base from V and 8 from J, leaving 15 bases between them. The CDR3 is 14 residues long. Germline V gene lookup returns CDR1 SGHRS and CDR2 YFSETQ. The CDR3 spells CASSLNGQSDGYTF. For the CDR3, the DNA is TGCGCCAGCAGCTTGAACGGACAGTCGGACGGCTACACCTTC. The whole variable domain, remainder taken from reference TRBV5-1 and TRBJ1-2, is KAGVTQTPRYLIKTRGQQVTLSCSPISGHRSVSWYQQTPGQGLQFLFEYFSETQRNKGNFPGRFSGRQFSNSRSEMNVSTLELGDSALYLCASSLNGQSDGYTFGSGTRLTVV.

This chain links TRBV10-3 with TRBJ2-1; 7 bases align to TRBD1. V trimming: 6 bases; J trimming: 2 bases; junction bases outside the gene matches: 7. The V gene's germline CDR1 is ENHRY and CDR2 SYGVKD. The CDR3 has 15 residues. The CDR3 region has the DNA TGTGCCATCAGACCCGGGACAGAGCCCTACAATGAGCAGTTCTTC. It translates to CAIRPGTEPYNEQFF.

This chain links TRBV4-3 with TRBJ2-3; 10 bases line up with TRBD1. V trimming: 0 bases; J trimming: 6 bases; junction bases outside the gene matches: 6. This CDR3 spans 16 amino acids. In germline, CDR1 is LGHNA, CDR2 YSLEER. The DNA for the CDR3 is TGCGCCAGCAGCCAAGATCCCGGGACAGGGGCGGATACGCAGTATTTT. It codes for CASSQDPGTGADTQYF.

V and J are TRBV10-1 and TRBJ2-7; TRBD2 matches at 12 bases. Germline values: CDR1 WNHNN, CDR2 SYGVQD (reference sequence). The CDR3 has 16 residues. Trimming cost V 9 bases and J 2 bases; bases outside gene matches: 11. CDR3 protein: CASRLAGELEAYEQYF. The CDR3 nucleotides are TGCGCCAGTCGACTAGCGGGAGAATTGGAGGCCTACGAGCAGTACTTC.

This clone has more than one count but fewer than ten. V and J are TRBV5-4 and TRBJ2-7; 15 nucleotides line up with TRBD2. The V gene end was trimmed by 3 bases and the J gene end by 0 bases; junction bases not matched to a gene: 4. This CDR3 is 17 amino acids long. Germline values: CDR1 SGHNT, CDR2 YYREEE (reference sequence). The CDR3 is CASSSGTSGRYSYEQYF. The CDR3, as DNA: TGTGCCAGCAGCTCCGGGACTAGCGGGAGGTACTCCTACGAGCAGTACTTC.

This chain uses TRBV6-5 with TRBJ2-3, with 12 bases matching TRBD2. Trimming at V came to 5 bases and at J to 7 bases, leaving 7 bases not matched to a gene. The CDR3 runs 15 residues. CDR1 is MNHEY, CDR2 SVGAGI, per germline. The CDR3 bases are TGTGCCAGCAGTCCGCTAGCGGGAGGGCCGTATACGCAGTATTTT. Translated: CASSPLAGGPYTQYF.

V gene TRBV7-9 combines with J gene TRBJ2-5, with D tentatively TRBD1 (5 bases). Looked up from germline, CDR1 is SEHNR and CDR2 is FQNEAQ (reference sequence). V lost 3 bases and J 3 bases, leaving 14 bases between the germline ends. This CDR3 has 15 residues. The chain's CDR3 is CASSLGGAGKETQYF. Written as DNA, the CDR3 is TGTGCCAGCAGCTTGGGTGGGGCCGGAAAAGAGACCCAGTACTTC.

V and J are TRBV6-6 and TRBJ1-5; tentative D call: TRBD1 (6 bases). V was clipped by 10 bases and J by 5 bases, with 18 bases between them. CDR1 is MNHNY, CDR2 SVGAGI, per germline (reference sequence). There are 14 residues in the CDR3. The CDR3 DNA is TGTGCCACCTTCTCTCCGGGACAAGATCAGCCCCAGCATTTT. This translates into CATFSPGQDQPQHF.

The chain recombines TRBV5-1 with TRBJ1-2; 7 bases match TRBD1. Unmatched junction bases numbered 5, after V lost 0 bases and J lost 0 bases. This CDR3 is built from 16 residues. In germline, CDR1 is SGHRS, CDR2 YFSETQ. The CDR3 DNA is TGCGCCAGCAGCTTGGCAGGGGACAGCGCTAACTATGGCTACACCTTC. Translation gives CASSLAGDSANYGYTF.

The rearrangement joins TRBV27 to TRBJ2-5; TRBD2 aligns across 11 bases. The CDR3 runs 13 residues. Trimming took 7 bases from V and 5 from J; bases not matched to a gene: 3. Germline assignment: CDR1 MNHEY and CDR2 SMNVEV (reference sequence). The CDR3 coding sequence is TGTGCCAGCACGACTAGCGGGACGGAGACCCAGTACTTC. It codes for CASTTSGTETQYF.

CDR3 bases: TGTGCCAGCTCACCCCCCATAGGGGGCGACACCGGGGAGCTGTTTTTT. This translates into CASSPPIGGDTGELFF. The rearrangement links TRBV18 to TRBJ2-2; 7 bases align to TRBD1. Germline CDR1 and CDR2: KGHSH and LQKENI. The CDR3 has 16 residues. V lost 3 bases, J lost 3 bases, and 7 bases stayed unmatched. The complete variable domain, with remaining parts taken from reference TRBV18 and TRBJ2-2, reads NAGVMQNPRHLVRRRGQEARLRCSPMKGHSHVYWYRQLPEEGLKFMVYLQKENIIDESGMPKERFSAEFPKEGPSILRIQQVVRGDSAAYFCASSPPIGGDTGELFFGEGSRLTVL.

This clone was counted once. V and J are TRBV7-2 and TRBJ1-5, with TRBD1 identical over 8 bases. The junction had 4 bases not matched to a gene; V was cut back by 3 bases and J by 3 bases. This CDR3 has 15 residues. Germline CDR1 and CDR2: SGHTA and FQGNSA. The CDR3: CASSLSGQDNQPQHF. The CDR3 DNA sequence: TGTGCCAGCAGCTTGTCGGGACAGGACAATCAGCCCCAGCATTTT.

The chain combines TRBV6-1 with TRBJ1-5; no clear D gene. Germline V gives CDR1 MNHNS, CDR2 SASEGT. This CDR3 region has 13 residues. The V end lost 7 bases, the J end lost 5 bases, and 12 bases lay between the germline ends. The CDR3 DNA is TGTGCCAGCACCATGCAGACTTATCAGCCCCAGCATTTT. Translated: CASTMQTYQPQHF.

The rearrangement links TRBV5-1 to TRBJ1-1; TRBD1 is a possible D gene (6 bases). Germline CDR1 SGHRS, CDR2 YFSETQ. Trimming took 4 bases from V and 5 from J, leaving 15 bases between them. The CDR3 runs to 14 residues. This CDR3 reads CASSHSQGWTEAFF. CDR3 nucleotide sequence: TGCGCCAGCAGCCACTCACAGGGTTGGACTGAAGCTTTCTTT.

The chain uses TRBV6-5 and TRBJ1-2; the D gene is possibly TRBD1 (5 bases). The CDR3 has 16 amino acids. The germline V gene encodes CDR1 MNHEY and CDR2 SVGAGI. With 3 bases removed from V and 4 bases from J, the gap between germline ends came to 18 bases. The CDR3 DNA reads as TGTGCCAGCAGTTATAGACAGTCGAGAGGTACCTATGGCTACACCTTC. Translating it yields CASSYRQSRGTYGYTF.